This TCR beta chain came from a study of T-cell reconstitution after alpha-beta-depleted transplantation in children. Study-level results: By one year post-transplant, T-cell counts and diversity largely arose from T cells that were newly produced. The origin of alpha-beta T cells about two months after transplant was reportedly several hundred expanded graft clones. The high TCRbeta diversity at day 60 in some patients came from surviving recipient T cells and thymic progenitors.

The CDR3 is made up of 16 amino acids. CDR1 is LNHNV, CDR2 YYDKDF, per germline (reference sequence). Deletions cut 1 base from V and 0 bases from J, with 13 bases between. Ten or more counts support this clonotype. Antigen specificity is unknown. The library targeted TCRbeta and was prepared with unique molecular identifiers. TCRdb recomputed calls from the PCR reads with MiXCR, one row per CDR3 protein. The table has 280,000 or so distinct CDR3 sequences, 11% seen once. The receptor was derived from a male patient under 10 years old who had a stem cell transplant for chronic granulomatous disease, so the T cells may come from the graft donor. The source material was peripheral blood, sampled 180 days after TCRalphabeta/CD19-depleted stem cell transplant. V and J are TRBV15 and TRBJ2-7; the D gene is possibly TRBD2 (5 bases). CDR3 in DNA: TGTGCCACCAGCAGAGGACGCGGGCTGAGCTCCTACGAGCAGTACTTC. This gives the protein CATSRGRGLSSYEQYF. Full variable domain (missing parts from reference TRBV15 and TRBJ2-7): DAMVIQNPRYQVTQFGKPVTLSCSQTLNHNVMYWYQQKSSQAPKLLFHYYDKDFNNEADTPDNFQSRRPNTSFCFLDIRSPGLGDTAMYLCATSRGRGLSSYEQYFGPGTRLTVT.